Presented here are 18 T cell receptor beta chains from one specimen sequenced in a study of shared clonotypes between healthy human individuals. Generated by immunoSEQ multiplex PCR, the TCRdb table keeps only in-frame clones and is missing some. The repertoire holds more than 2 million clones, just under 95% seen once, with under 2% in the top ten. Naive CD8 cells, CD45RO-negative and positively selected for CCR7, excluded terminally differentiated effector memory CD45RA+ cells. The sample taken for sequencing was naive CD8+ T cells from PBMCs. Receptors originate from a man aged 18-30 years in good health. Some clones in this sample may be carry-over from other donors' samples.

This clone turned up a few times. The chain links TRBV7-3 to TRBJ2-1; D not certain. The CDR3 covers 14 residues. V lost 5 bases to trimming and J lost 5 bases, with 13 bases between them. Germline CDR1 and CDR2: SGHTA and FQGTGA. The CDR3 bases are TGTGCCAGCAGCCTCCATGACTCTAACAATGAGCAGTTCTTC. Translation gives CASSLHDSNNEQFF.

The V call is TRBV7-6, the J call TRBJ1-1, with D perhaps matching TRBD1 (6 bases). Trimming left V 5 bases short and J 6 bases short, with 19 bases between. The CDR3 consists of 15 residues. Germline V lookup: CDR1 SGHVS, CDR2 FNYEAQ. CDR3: CASSPPRGAHPEAFF. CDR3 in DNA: TGTGCCAGCAGCCCCCCCCGGGGGGCGCACCCTGAAGCTTTCTTT.

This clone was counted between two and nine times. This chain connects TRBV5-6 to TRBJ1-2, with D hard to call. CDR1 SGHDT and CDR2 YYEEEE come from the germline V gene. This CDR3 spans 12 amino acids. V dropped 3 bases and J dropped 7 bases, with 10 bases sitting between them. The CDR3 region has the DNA TGTGCCAGCAGCTCGCCGGGTTCTGGCTACACCTTC. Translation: CASSSPGSGYTF.

The CDR3 reads CASTWGLAGLNTGELFF. Written as DNA, the CDR3 is TGTGCCAGCACCTGGGGCCTAGCGGGCCTGAACACCGGGGAGCTGTTTTTT. This rearrangement joins TRBV27 to TRBJ2-2; the match to TRBD2 covers 8 bases. J lost 1 base, V lost 7 bases, and 11 bases had no gene match. There are 17 residues in the CDR3. Germline CDR1 and CDR2: MNHEY and SMNVEV (reference sequence).

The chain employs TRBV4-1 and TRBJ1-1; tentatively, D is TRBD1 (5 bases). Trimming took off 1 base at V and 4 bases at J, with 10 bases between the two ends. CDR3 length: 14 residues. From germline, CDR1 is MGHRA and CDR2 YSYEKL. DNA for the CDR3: TGCGCCAGCAGCCAAGTAGGGGACGGCACTGAAGCTTTCTTT. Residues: CASSQVGDGTEAFF.

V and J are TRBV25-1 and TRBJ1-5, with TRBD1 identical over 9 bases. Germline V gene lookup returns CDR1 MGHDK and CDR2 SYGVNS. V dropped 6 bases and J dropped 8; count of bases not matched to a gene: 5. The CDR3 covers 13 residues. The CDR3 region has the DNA TGTGCCAGCAGAGGACAGGGGCTGGAGCCCCAGCATTTT. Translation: CASRGQGLEPQHF.

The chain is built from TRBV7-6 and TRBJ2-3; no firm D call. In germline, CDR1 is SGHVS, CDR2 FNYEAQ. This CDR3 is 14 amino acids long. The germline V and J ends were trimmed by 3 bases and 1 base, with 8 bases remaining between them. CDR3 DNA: TGTGCCAGCAGCTTGGCCTCTGGCACAGATACGCAGTATTTT. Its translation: CASSLASGTDTQYF.

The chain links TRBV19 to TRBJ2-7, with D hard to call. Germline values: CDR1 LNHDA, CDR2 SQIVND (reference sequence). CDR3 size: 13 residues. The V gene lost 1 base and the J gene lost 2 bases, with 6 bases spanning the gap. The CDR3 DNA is TGTGCCAGTAGTATAGCCCCCGCCTACGAGCAGTACTTC. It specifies CASSIAPAYEQYF. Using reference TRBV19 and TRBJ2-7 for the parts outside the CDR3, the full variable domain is DGGITQSPKYLFRKEGQNVTLSCEQNLNHDAMYWYRQDPGQGLRLIYYSQIVNDFQKGDIAEGYSVSREKKESFPLTVTSAQKNPTAFYLCASSIAPAYEQYFGPGTRLTVT.

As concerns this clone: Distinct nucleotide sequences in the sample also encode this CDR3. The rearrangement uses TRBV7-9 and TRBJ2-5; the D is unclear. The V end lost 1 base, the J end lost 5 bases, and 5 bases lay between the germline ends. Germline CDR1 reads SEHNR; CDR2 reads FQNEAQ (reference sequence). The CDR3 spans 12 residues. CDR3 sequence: CASSLGWETQYF. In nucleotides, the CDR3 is TGTGCCAGCAGCTTAGGTTGGGAGACCCAGTACTTC.

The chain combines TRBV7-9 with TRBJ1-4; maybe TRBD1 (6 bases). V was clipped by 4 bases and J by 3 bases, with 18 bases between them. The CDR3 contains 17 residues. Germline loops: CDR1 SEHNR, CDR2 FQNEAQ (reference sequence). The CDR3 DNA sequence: TGTGCCAGCAGCTACTACCCAACAGGGAGGGCTAATGAAAAACTGTTTTTT. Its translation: CASSYYPTGRANEKLFF.

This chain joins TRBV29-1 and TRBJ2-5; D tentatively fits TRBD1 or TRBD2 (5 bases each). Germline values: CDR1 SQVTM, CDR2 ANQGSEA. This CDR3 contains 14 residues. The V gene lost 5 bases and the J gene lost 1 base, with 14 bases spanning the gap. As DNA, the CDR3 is TGCAGCGTTCTTGGTGGGACCAGCCAAGAGACCCAGTACTTC. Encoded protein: CSVLGGTSQETQYF.

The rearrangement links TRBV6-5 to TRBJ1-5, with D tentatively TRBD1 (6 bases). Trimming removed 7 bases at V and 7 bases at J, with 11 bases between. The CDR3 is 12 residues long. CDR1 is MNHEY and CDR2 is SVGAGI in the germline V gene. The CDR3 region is CASKTGFQPQHF. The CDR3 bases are TGTGCCAGCAAAACAGGGTTCCAGCCCCAGCATTTT.

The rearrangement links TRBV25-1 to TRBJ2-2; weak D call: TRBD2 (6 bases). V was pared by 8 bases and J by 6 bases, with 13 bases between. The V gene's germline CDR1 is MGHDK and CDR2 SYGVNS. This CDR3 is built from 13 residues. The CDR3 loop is CASWDSGSGELFF. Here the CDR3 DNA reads TGTGCCAGCTGGGACTCCGGGTCCGGGGAGCTGTTTTTT.

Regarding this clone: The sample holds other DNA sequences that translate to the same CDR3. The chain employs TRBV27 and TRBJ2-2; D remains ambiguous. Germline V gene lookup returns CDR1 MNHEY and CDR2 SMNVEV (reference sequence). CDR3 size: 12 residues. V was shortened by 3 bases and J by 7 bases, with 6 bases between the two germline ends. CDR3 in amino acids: CASSFGGGELFF. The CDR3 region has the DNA TGTGCCAGCAGTTTTGGCGGCGGGGAGCTGTTTTTT.

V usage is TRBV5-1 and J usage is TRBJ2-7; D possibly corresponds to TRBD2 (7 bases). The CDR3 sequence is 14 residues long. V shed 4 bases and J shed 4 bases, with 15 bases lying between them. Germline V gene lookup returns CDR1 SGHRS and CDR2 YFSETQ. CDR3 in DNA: TGCGCCAGCAGCCCCGGCGGGGGCGGTTACGAGCAGTACTTC. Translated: CASSPGGGGYEQYF.

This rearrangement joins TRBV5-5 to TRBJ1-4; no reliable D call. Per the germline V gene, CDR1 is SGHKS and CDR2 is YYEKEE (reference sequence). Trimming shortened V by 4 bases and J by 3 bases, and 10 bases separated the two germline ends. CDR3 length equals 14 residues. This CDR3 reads CASSRVAANEKLFF. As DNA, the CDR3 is TGTGCCAGCAGCCGGGTTGCGGCTAATGAAAAACTGTTTTTT.

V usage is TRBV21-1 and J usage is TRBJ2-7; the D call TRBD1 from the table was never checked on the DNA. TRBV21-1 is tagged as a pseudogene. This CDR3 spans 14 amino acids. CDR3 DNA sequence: TGTGCCAGCAGCAATGACATCATTATCTACGAGCAGTACTTC. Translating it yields CASSNDIIIYEQYF.

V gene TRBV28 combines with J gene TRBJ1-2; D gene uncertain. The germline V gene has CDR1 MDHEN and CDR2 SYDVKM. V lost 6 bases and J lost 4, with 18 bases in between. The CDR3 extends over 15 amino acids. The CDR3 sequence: CASSLRIFKFYGYTF. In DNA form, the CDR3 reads TGTGCCAGCAGCCTTCGCATCTTCAAATTCTATGGCTACACCTTC.